These 8 T cell receptor beta chains originate from one sample sequenced in a study of T cells in Graves' hyperthyroidism and ophthalmopathy. Amplification yielded TCR beta CDR3 regions, with RNA transcripts as the source. The HTBI primer set served for first-round RT-PCR of the TCR CDR3. Each CDR3 protein is one row after TCRdb ran MiXCR on the multiplex PCR reads. The sample lists about 300,000 distinct CDR3 sequences; approximately 26% were seen once. Sequenced sample: blood. These receptors all stem from a man in his forties or fifties with Graves' hyperthyroidism that later progressed to Graves' ophthalmopathy.

This clonotype occurred many times. This chain connects TRBV19 to TRBJ2-7; 9 bases map to TRBD1. Looked up from germline, CDR1 is LNHDA and CDR2 is SQIVND (reference sequence). The CDR3 sequence is 15 residues long. Unmatched junction bases numbered 8, after V lost 4 bases and J lost 4 bases. CDR3 in DNA: TGTGCCAGTAGTACGTCCGGGACAGGGAGTTACGAGCAGTACTTC. Its translation: CASSTSGTGSYEQYF.

The chain links TRBV20-1 to TRBJ1-5; D is unresolved. Trimming shortened V by 0 bases and J by 3 bases, and 12 bases separated the two germline ends. The CDR3 has 15 amino acids. The germline V gene encodes CDR1 DFQATT and CDR2 SNEGSKA (reference sequence). In DNA, the CDR3 is TGCAGTGCTAGAGATATCGCAGGTTTCAATCAGCCCCAGCATTTT. Translating it yields CSARDIAGFNQPQHF.

This clonotype was seen a few times. The chain links TRBV20-1 to TRBJ1-2; 7 nucleotides align to TRBD1. Germline assignment: CDR1 DFQATT and CDR2 SNEGSKA (reference sequence). After removal of 2 bases from V and 2 bases from J, the junction contained 2 bases not matched to a gene. The CDR3 length is 13 residues. The CDR3 sequence: CSARKTGNYGYTF. CDR3 in DNA: TGCAGTGCTAGAAAGACAGGGAACTATGGCTACACCTTC.

At least ten counts were recorded for this clonotype. V is TRBV30 and J is TRBJ2-2; 7 bases align to TRBD1. The CDR3 covers 15 residues. Germline assignment: CDR1 GTSNPN and CDR2 SVGIG (reference sequence). V was clipped by 3 bases and J by 7 bases; unmatched bases: 11. This CDR3 reads CAWSFDRGRSGELFF. CDR3 DNA sequence: TGTGCCTGGAGCTTCGATAGGGGGCGCAGCGGGGAGCTGTTTTTT.

This clonotype has at least ten counts. The J gene is TRBJ2-1, the V gene TRBV6-2 or TRBV6-3, with 10 positions matching TRBD2. The CDR3 loop spans 14 amino acids. Germline-derived CDR1 and CDR2 are MNHEY and SVGEGT. V lost 3 bases, J lost 9 bases, and 5 bases stayed unmatched. Here the CDR3 DNA reads TGTGCCAGCAGTTATACTAGCGGGAAGGCTGAGCAGTTCTTC. The encoded protein is CASSYTSGKAEQFF.

This clonotype was picked up many times. V is TRBV29-1 and J is TRBJ2-7; D remains ambiguous. Germline V gives CDR1 SQVTM, CDR2 ANQGSEA. The germline V and J ends were trimmed by 4 bases and 3 bases, with 10 bases remaining between them. CDR3 size: 12 residues. The CDR3 loop reads CSVVNNRYEQYF. The DNA for the CDR3 is TGCAGCGTTGTCAACAACCGCTACGAGCAGTACTTC.

This clonotype appeared many times. V is TRBV30 and J is TRBJ1-1, with D possibly TRBD1 on 6 matching bases. The CDR3 loop spans 14 amino acids. The germline V gene encodes CDR1 GTSNPN and CDR2 SVGIG (reference sequence). V lost 3 bases to trimming and J lost 2 bases, with 13 bases between them. CDR3 in amino acids: CAWRPGTLNTEAFF. DNA of the CDR3: TGTGCCTGGAGACCCGGGACACTAAACACTGAAGCTTTCTTT.

This clonotype was observed many times. This chain uses TRBV11-2 with TRBJ1-3, with D unclear. CDR1 SGHAT and CDR2 FQNNGV come from the germline V gene. The CDR3 has 15 amino acids. V shed 2 bases and J shed 2 bases, with 10 bases lying between them. CDR3 protein: CASSLYGSPGNTIYF. The DNA for the CDR3 is TGTGCCAGCAGCTTATATGGGTCCCCTGGAAACACCATATATTTT.